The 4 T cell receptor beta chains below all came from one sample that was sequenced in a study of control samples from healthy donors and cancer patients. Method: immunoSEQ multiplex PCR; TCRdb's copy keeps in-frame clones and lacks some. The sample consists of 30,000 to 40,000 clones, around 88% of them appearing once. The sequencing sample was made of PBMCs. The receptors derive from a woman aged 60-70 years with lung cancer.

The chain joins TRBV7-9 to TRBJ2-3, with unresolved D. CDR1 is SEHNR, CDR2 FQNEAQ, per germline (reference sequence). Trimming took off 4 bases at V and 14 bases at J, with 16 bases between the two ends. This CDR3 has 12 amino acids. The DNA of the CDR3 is TGTGCCAGCAGCTCTCAATCCGCGCTCCCGTATTTT. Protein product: CASSSQSALPYF.

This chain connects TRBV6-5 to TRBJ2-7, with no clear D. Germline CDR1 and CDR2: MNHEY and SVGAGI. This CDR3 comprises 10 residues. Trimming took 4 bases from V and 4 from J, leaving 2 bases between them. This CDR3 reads CASSFYEQYF. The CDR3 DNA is TGTGCCAGCAGTTTTTACGAGCAGTACTTC.

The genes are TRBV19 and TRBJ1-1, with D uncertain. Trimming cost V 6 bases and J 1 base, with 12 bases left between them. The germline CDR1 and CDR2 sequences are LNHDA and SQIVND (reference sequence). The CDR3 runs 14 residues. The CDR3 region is CASRDTFKNTEAFF. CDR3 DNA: TGTGCCAGTAGAGACACCTTCAAGAACACTGAAGCTTTCTTT.

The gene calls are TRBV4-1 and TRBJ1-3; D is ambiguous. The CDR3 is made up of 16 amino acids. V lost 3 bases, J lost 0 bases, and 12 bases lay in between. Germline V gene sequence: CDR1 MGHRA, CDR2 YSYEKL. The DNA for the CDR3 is TGCGCCAGCAGCCAGATAGGACTGTCCTCTGGAAACACCATATATTTT. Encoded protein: CASSQIGLSSGNTIYF.